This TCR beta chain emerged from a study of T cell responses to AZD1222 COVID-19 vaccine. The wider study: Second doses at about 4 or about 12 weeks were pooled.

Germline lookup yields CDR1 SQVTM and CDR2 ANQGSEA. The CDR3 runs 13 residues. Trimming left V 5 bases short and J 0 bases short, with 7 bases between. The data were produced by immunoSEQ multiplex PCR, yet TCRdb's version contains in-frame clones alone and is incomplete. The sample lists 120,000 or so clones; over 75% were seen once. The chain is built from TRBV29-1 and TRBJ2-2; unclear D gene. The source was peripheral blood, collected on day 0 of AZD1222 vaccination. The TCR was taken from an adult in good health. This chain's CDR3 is CSVRRSNTGELFF. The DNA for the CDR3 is TGCAGCGTTCGCCGCTCGAACACCGGGGAGCTGTTTTTT.